The 20 T cell receptor beta chains below all came from one sample that was sequenced in a study of CD8 T cells in ankylosing spondylitis. Study outcomes and limitations: A motif of 7 to 9 highly homologous TCR beta variants was seen as apparently characteristic of ankylosing spondylitis blood.

TCRdb reprocessed the 5' RACE reads with MiXCR, giving one entry per CDR3 protein. The sample holds some 840,000 distinct CDR3 sequences, about 11% seen once. These receptors' antigens are unknown. Sequences were obtained from blood, either unsorted or a sorted T cell fraction (not recorded which). These receptors all come from a male donor with ankylosing spondylitis.

This chain connects TRBV28 to TRBJ1-2, with D perhaps matching TRBD1 (5 bases). CDR1 MDHEN and CDR2 SYDVKM come from the germline V gene. The CDR3 is made up of 13 amino acids. V lost 8 bases and J lost 4, with 14 bases in between. CDR3 bases: TGTGCCAGCGCCGGACACCTCTTCTATGGCTACACCTTC. This translates into CASAGHLFYGYTF.

This clonotype showed up just a few times. V usage is TRBV4-1 and J usage is TRBJ2-6, with D unresolved. The CDR3 sequence is 15 residues long. Looked up from germline, CDR1 is MGHRA and CDR2 is YSYEKL. Trimming removed 5 bases from V and 7 bases from J, with 15 bases in between. The CDR3, as DNA: TGCGCCAGCAGCAGATCGGAAGGGCCTGCCAACGTCCTGACTTTC. This codes for CASSRSEGPANVLTF.

In this sample, this clonotype turned up a few times. The genes are TRBV10-1 and TRBJ1-1, with D possibly matching TRBD1 (6 bases). Germline loops: CDR1 WNHNN, CDR2 SYGVQD (reference sequence). This CDR3 is 15 amino acids long. V was pared by 6 bases and J by 1 base, with 15 bases between. CDR3 DNA: TGCGCCAGCAGCCACCACCTGGACAGGAACACTGAAGCTTTCTTT. Encoded protein: CASSHHLDRNTEAFF.

This clonotype was picked up a small number of times. The chain joins TRBV15 to TRBJ2-7, with D possibly being TRBD1 or TRBD2 (5 bases each). The CDR3 consists of 15 residues. The germline V gene encodes CDR1 LNHNV and CDR2 YYDKDF (reference sequence). Trimming pared 0 bases from V and 1 base from J, leaving 10 bases between. As DNA, the CDR3 is TGTGCCACCAGCAGAGATGCCGGGGCTTCCTACGAGCAGTACTTC. Its translation is CATSRDAGASYEQYF.

This clonotype has ten or more counts. This chain joins TRBV20-1 and TRBJ2-5; D is unclear. Germline-derived CDR1 and CDR2 are DFQATT and SNEGSKA (reference sequence). CDR3 length: 14 residues. V was trimmed by 0 bases and J by 5 bases, leaving 13 bases between them. CDR3 residues: CSAREPSRLETQYF. The CDR3, as DNA: TGCAGTGCTAGAGAACCCAGCAGGTTGGAGACCCAGTACTTC.

There are a few counts of this clonotype. The chain has TRBV9 and TRBJ2-7; D unclear. The V end was cut by 0 bases, the J end by 2 bases, with 6 bases between. This CDR3 contains 13 residues. CDR1 SGDLS and CDR2 YYNGEE come from the germline V gene. The CDR3, as DNA: TGTGCCAGCAGCGTAGCCCCTACCTACGAGCAGTACTTC. Protein: CASSVAPTYEQYF.

This clonotype was counted between two and nine times. The chain has TRBV18 and TRBJ1-2; TRBD1 matches 8 bases. The CDR3 totals 16 residues. With V trimmed by 3 bases and J by 4 bases, 10 bases remained unmatched. The germline V gene has CDR1 KGHSH and CDR2 LQKENI. CDR3 in DNA: TGTGCCAGCTCACCCTCCACGGGACAGGTGGGCTATGGCTACACCTTC. Translation: CASSPSTGQVGYGYTF.

The rearrangement links TRBV6-2 or TRBV6-3 to TRBJ2-7, with D possibly TRBD2 on 5 matching bases. The V gene's germline CDR1 is MNHEY and CDR2 SVGEGT. V dropped 8 bases and J dropped 0 bases, with 20 bases sitting between them. The CDR3 runs 16 residues. The CDR3 DNA follows: TGTGCCAGCGCGTGGGAGTCGATCCCTAGCTCCTACGAGCAGTACTTC. Protein sequence: CASAWESIPSSYEQYF.

The chain recombines TRBV6-1 with TRBJ2-5; D remains ambiguous. The V gene lost 5 bases and the J gene lost 0 bases, with 10 bases spanning the gap. The CDR3 runs to 14 residues. CDR1 is MNHNS and CDR2 is SASEGT in the germline V gene. The CDR3 here is CASSPWAYQETQYF. In nucleotides, the CDR3 is TGTGCCAGCAGTCCCTGGGCGTACCAAGAGACCCAGTACTTC.

The chain recombines TRBV10-3 with TRBJ1-1; the D is unclear. This CDR3 comprises 13 residues. Germline loops: CDR1 ENHRY, CDR2 SYGVKD. V lost 4 bases to trimming and J lost 0 bases, with 6 bases between them. As DNA, the CDR3 is TGTGCCATCAGTGTTAGAGTGAACACTGAAGCTTTCTTT. It is translated as CAISVRVNTEAFF.

This clonotype was observed a handful of times. The chain recombines TRBV4-2 with TRBJ1-2; D is unresolved. Trimming cost V 2 bases and J 2 bases, with 6 bases left between them. Germline CDR1 LGHNA, CDR2 YNFKEQ. The CDR3 runs to 13 residues. The CDR3 nucleotides read TGTGCCAGCAGCCAAATAGGGAACTATGGCTACACCTTC. Translating gives CASSQIGNYGYTF.

The gene calls are TRBV20-1 and TRBJ2-7, with a tentative D call TRBD2 (6 bases). V was trimmed by 5 bases and J by 3 bases, leaving 14 bases between them. This CDR3 region has 13 residues. Per the germline V gene, CDR1 is DFQATT and CDR2 is SNEGSKA (reference sequence). The CDR3 region is CSAGLHRSYEQYF. The DNA for the CDR3 is TGCAGTGCTGGACTACACCGTAGCTACGAGCAGTACTTC.

CDR3 sequence: CASSSVNRDGYTF. CDR3 in DNA: TGTGCCAGCAGCTCAGTAAACAGGGACGGCTACACCTTC. The chain combines TRBV9 with TRBJ1-2; TRBD1 is a possible D gene (6 bases). The germline V gene has CDR1 SGDLS and CDR2 YYNGEE. Trimming stripped 4 bases from V and 8 bases from J, with 15 bases between. The CDR3 is 13 amino acids.

This clonotype occurred a few times. This rearrangement joins TRBV5-1 to TRBJ1-2, with TRBD1 identical over 7 bases. This CDR3 has 15 amino acids. Germline trimming cut 0 bases from V and 4 bases from J; bases unmatched to any gene: 6. Germline V CDR1 and CDR2: SGHRS, YFSETQ. The CDR3 DNA follows: TGCGCCAGCAGCTTGGATAGCAGGGGGGCCTATGGCTACACCTTC. It yields the protein CASSLDSRGAYGYTF.

This clonotype showed up many times. The V call is TRBV27, the J call TRBJ1-2, with D perhaps matching TRBD1 (5 bases). The CDR3 covers 13 residues. Per germline, CDR1 MNHEY and CDR2 SMNVEV (reference sequence). The V end was cut by 6 bases, the J end by 8 bases, with 16 bases between. The CDR3 DNA reads TGTGCCAGCAGGGAGCCACGGGGGTCCGGCTACACCTTC. It is translated as CASREPRGSGYTF.

This clonotype appeared a few times. The chain carries TRBV11-2 and TRBJ2-5; 7 bases match TRBD1. Per the germline V gene, CDR1 is SGHAT and CDR2 is FQNNGV. Trimming removed 5 bases from V and 5 bases from J; junction bases left unmatched: 5. The CDR3 runs 13 residues. The chain's CDR3 is CASSPTGVETQYF. The CDR3 region has the DNA TGTGCCAGCAGCCCTACAGGGGTGGAGACCCAGTACTTC.

This clonotype occurred many times. The V and J genes are TRBV20-1 and TRBJ1-1; 7 bases agree with TRBD1. The CDR3 extends over 13 amino acids. V lost 6 bases to trimming and J lost 0 bases; unmatched junction nucleotides: 4. The germline V gene has CDR1 DFQATT and CDR2 SNEGSKA (reference sequence). CDR3 region: CSAGTDMNTEAFF. In DNA form, the CDR3 reads TGCAGTGCCGGGACAGACATGAACACTGAAGCTTTCTTT.

Ten or more counts support this clonotype. The V and J genes are TRBV29-1 and TRBJ2-1, with unresolved D. Trimming shortened V by 5 bases and J by 8 bases, and 16 bases separated the two germline ends. The germline V gene encodes CDR1 SQVTM and CDR2 ANQGSEA. This CDR3 is built from 13 residues. For the CDR3, the DNA is TGCAGCGTTTCCCTTAGACTTGTGGATGAGCAGTTCTTC. It is translated as CSVSLRLVDEQFF.

The chain employs TRBV5-1 and TRBJ2-1; TRBD1 matches at 9 bases. V lost 3 bases and J lost 12; bases outside the gene matches: 7. Per germline, CDR1 SGHRS and CDR2 YFSETQ. This CDR3 comprises 13 residues. The CDR3 nucleotides read TGCGCCAGCAGCTCCCGGGACAGGGCAGGGCAGTTCTTC. It encodes CASSSRDRAGQFF.

There are a few counts of this clonotype. The genes are TRBV2 and TRBJ2-3; the D gene is possibly TRBD1 (6 bases). Deletions cut 7 bases from V and 6 bases from J, with 17 bases between. The CDR3 is 14 residues long. Germline V gives CDR1 SNHLY, CDR2 FYNNEI. DNA for the CDR3: TGTGCCAGCACCTCACCAGGGGTAACGGATACGCAGTATTTT. Amino acid sequence: CASTSPGVTDTQYF.